One T cell receptor beta chain is described in this entry. The data derive from a study of CD8+ T cells in alopecia areata. About the research overall: Patients received oral tofacitinib, 5 to 10 mg twice daily, for moderate-to-severe alopecia areata.

Germline CDR1 is SNHLY and CDR2 is FYNNEI. The CDR3 covers 13 residues. V was cut by 7 bases and J by 5 bases, with 14 bases left in between. Following RNA extraction, reverse transcription yielded cDNA that acted as the sequencing template. The data were produced by immunoSEQ multiplex PCR, yet TCRdb's version contains in-frame clones alone and is incomplete. The sample includes 130,000 to 150,000 clones, approximately 80% of them seen just once. Sample treatment: oral pan-JAK inhibitor, 5-10 mg twice daily. The genes are TRBV2 and TRBJ1-1; no clear D. The sequencing used CD8+ T cells sorted from blood, collected at week 4, from a patient treated with tofacitinib. The sequence came from a human donor with alopecia areata. CDR3 bases: TGTGCCAGCACCAACGGGGTTCGAACTGAAGCTTTCTTT. Protein: CASTNGVRTEAFF.